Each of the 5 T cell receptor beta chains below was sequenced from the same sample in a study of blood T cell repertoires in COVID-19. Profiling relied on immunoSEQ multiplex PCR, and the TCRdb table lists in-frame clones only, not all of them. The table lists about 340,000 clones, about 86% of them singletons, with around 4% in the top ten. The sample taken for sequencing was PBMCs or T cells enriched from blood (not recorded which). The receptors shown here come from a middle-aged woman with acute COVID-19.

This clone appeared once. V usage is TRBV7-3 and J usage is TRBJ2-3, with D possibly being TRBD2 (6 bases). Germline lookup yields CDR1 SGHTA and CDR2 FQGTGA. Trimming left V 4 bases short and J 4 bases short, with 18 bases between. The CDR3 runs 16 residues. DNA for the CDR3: TGTGCCAGCAGCTCACCCCCGGGGGTATTCTCAGATACGCAGTATTTT. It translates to CASSSPPGVFSDTQYF.

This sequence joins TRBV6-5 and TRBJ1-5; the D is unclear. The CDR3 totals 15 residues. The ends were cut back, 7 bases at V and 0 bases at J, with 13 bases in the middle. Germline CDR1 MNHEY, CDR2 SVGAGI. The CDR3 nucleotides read TGTGCCAGCAACCCTGCAGGTTATAGCAATCAGCCCCAGCATTTT. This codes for CASNPAGYSNQPQHF.

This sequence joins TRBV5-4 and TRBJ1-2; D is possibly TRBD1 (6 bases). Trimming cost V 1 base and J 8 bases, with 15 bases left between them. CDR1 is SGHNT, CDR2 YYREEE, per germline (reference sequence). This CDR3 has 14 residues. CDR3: CASSLQGSPLGYTF. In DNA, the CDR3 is TGTGCCAGCAGCTTGCAGGGGTCCCCCTTGGGCTACACCTTC.

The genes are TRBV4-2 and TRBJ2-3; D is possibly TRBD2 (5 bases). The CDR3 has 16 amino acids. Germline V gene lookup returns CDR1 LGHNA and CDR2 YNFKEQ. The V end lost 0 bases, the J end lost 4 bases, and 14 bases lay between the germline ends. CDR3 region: CASSQDLAFRADTQYF. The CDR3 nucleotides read TGTGCCAGCAGCCAAGATCTAGCATTTCGTGCAGATACGCAGTATTTT.

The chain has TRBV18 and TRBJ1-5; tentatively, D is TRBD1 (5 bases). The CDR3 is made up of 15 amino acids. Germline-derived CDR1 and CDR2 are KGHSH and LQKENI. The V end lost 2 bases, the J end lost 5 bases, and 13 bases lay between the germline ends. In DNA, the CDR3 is TGTGCCAGCTCACCAGTCAGGGTCTGGGATCAGCCCCAGCATTTT. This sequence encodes CASSPVRVWDQPQHF.